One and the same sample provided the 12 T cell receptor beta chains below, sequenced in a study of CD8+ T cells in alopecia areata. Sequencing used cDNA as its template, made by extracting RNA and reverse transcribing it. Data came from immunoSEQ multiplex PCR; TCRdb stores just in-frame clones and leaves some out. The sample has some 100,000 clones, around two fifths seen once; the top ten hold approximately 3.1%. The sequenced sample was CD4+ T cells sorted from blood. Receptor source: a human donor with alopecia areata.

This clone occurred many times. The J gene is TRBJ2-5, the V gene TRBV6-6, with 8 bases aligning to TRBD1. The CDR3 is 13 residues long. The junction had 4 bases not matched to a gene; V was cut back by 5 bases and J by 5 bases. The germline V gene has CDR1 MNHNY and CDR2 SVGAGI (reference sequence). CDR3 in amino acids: CASSIRGRETQYF. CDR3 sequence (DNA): TGTGCCAGCAGTATCAGGGGGCGGGAGACCCAGTACTTC.

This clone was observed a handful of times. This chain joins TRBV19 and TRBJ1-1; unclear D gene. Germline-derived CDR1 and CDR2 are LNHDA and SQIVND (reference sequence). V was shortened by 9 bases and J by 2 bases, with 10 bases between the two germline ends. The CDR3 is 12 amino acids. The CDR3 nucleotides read TGTGCCAGCAACCGGGTTAACACTGAAGCTTTCTTT. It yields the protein CASNRVNTEAFF. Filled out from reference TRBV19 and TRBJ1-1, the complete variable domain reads DGGITQSPKYLFRKEGQNVTLSCEQNLNHDAMYWYRQDPGQGLRLIYYSQIVNDFQKGDIAEGYSVSREKKESFPLTVTSAQKNPTAFYLCASNRVNTEAFFGQGTRLTVV.

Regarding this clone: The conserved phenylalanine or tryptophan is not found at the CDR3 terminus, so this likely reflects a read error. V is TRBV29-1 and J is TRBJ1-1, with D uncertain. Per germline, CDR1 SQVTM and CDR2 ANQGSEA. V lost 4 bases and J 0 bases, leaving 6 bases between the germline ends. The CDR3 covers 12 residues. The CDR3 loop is CSVVRLNTEAFC. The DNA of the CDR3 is TGCAGCGTTGTCCGCCTGAACACTGAAGCTTTCTGT.

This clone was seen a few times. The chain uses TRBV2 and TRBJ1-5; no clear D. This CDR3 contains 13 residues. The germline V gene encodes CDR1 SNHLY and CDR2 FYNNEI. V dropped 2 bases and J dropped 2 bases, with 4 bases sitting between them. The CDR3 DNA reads TGTGCCAGCAGTGAATTTCGCAATCAGCCCCAGCATTTT. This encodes CASSEFRNQPQHF. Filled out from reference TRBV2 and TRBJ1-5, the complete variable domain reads EPEVTQTPSHQVTQMGQEVILRCVPISNHLYFYWYRQILGQKVEFLVSFYNNEISEKSEIFDDQFSVERPDGSNFTLKIRSTKLEDSAMYFCASSEFRNQPQHFGDGTRLSIL.

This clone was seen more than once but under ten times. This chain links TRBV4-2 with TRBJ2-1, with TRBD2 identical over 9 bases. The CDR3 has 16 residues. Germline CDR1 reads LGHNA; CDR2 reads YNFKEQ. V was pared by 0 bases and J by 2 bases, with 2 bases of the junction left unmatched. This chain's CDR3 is CASSQDASGTYNEQFF. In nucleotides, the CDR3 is TGTGCCAGCAGCCAAGACGCTAGCGGGACCTACAATGAGCAGTTCTTC.

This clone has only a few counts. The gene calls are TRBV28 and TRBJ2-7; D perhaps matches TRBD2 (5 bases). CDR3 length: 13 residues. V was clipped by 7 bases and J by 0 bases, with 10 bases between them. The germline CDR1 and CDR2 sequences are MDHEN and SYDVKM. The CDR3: CASTTGSSYEQYF. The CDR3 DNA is TGTGCCAGCACGACGGGGAGCTCCTACGAGCAGTACTTC.

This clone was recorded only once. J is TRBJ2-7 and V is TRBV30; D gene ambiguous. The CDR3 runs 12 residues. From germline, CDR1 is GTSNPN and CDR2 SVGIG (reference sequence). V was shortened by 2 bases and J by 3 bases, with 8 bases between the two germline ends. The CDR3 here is CAWSPTDYEQYF. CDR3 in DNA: TGTGCCTGGAGTCCTACCGACTACGAGCAGTACTTC.

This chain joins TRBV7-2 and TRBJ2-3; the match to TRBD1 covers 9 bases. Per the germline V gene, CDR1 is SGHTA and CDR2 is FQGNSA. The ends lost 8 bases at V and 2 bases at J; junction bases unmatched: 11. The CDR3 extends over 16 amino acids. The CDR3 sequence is CASVTGGSILTDTQYF. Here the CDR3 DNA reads TGTGCCAGCGTAACAGGGGGCTCTATCCTCACAGATACGCAGTATTTT.

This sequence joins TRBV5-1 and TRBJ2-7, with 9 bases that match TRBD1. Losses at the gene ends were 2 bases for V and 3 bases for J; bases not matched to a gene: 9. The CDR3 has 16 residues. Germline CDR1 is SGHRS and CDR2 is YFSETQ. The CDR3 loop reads CASSLTDRGWGYEQYF. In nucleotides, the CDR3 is TGCGCCAGCAGCTTAACGGACAGGGGTTGGGGCTACGAGCAGTACTTC. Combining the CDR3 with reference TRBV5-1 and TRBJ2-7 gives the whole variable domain KAGVTQTPRYLIKTRGQQVTLSCSPISGHRSVSWYQQTPGQGLQFLFEYFSETQRNKGNFPGRFSGRQFSNSRSEMNVSTLELGDSALYLCASSLTDRGWGYEQYFGPGTRLTVT.

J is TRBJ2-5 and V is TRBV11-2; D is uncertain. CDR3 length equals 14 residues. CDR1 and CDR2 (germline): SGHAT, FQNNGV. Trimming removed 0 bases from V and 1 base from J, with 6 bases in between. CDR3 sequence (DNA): TGTGCCAGCAGCTTAGACGTATTCCAAGAGACCCAGTACTTC. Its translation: CASSLDVFQETQYF.

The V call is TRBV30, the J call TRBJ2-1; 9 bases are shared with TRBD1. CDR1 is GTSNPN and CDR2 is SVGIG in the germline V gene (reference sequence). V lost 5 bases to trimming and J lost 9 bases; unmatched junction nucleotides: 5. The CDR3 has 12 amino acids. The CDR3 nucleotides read TGTGCCTGGGACAGGGGGAGTTCTGAGCAGTTCTTC. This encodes CAWDRGSSEQFF.

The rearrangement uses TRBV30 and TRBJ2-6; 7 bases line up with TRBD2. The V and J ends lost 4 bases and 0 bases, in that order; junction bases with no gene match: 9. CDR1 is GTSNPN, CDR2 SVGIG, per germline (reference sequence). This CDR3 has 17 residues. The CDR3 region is CAWTRGGINSGANVLTF. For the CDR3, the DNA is TGTGCCTGGACGCGGGGAGGGATCAACTCTGGGGCCAACGTCCTGACTTTC.